This T cell receptor beta chain was observed in a study of metastatic and nonmetastatic thyroid tumors. The wider study: Repertoires from malignant and benign thyroid patients were compared across blood and tumor or nodule tissue.

This clone was detected only a few times. Until they underwent thyroid surgery, no patient had received any treatment. TCRdb reanalyzed the PCR reads via MiXCR. The table records about 59,000 clones, 15% to 20% of them present only once. The specimen sequenced was blood. This clonotype was obtained from a male donor with papillary thyroid cancer or a benign thyroid nodule (not recorded which). Some clones in this sample may be carry-over from other donors' samples.

CDR3 in DNA: TGCGCCAGCAGTGAGTCGTACGGTTACGAGCAGTACTTC. This translates into CASSESYGYEQYF. The rearrangement uses TRBV10-1 and TRBJ2-7; D gene unclear. Germline V CDR1 and CDR2: WNHNN, SYGVQD (reference sequence). V was trimmed by 0 bases and J by 4 bases, leaving 7 bases between them. This CDR3 has 13 amino acids.